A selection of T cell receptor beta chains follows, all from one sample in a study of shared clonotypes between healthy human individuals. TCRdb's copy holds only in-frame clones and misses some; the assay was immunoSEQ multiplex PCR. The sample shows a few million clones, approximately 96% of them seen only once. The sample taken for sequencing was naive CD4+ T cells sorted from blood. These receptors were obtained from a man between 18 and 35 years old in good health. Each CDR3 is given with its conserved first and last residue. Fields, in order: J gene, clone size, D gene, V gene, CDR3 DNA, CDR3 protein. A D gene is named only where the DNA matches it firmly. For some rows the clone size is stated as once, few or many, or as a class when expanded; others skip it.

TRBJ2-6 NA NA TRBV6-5 TGTGCCAGCAGTCTTTTCGTGACTGGGGCCAACGTCCTGACTTTC CASSLFVTGANVLTF
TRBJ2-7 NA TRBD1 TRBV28 TGTGCCAGCAGTAAATACCGGGACAGGGATTCCGAGCAGTACTTC CASSKYRDRDSEQYF
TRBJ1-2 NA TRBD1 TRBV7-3 TGTGCCAGCAGCTCCTATCCCTCGGGACAGGGAAGTACTAACTATGGCTACACCTTC CASSSYPSGQGSTNYGYTF
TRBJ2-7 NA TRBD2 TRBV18 TGTGCCAGCTCATACGGGACTAGCGGCAACTACGAGCAGTACTTC CASSYGTSGNYEQYF
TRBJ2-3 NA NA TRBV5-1 TGCGCCAGCAGCTTTAGCGGCCAAGGGACAGATACGCAGTATTTT CASSFSGQGTDTQYF
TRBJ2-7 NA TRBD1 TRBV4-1 TGCGCCAGCAGCCAAGAGGCCGGGACAGCCAACTACGAGCAGTACTTC CASSQEAGTANYEQYF
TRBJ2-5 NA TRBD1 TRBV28 TGTGCCAGCAGTTCACCAGGAGAGACAGGGGCCCAGTACTTC CASSSPGETGAQYF
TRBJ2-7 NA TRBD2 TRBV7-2 TGTGCCAGCAGGTCTAGCGGGAGGTACGAGCAGTACTTC CASRSSGRYEQYF
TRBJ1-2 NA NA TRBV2 TGTGCCAGCAGTGAAATCGAGGCGGCCGGCGGGGGCTACACCTTC CASSEIEAAGGGYTF
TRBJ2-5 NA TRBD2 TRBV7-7 TGTGCTAGCAGCTTAGCAGCGGGGCCCCAAGAGACCCAGTACTTC CASSLAAGPQETQYF
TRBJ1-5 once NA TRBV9 TGTGCCAGCAGCCCGGGGCAGGGTGATCAGCCCCAGCATTTT CASSPGQGDQPQHF
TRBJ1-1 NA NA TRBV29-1 TGCAGCGTTGTAGGTAGGCGCCTCTGGGGCACTGAAGCTTTCTTT CSVVGRRLWGTEAFF
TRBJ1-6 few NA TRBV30 TGTGCCTGGAGTGGGGGAGCTAATTCACCCCTCCACTTT CAWSGGANSPLHF
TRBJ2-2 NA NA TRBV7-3 TGTGCCAGCAGCTTGTCCAACACCGGGGAGCTGTTTTTT CASSLSNTGELFF
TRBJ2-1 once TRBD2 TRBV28 TGTGCCAGCAATCGACCGGGACTAGCGGGGGGGCCAGGTGAGCAGTTCTTC CASNRPGLAGGPGEQFF
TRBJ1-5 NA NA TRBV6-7 TGTGCCAGCATATTGACGGCCCAGCATTTT CASILTAQHF
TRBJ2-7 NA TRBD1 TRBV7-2 TGTGCCAGCAGCTTATCATCCGGGACAGCCTCCTACGAGCAGTACTTC CASSLSSGTASYEQYF
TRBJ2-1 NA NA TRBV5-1 TGCGCCAGCAGCTTGGGACGTATCTCCTACAATGAGCAGTTCTTC CASSLGRISYNEQFF
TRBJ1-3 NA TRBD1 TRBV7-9 TGTGCCAGCAGGCCGACCGGGACAGGGGGCCTCTCTGGAAACACCATATATTTT CASRPTGTGGLSGNTIYF
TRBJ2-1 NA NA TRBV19 TGTGCCAGTAGTTCCCTGGGCTCCTACAATGAGCAGTTCTTC CASSSLGSYNEQFF
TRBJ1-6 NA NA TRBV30 TGTGCCTGGAGTAGTTCCACCGAGTCACCCCTCCACTTT CAWSSSTESPLHF
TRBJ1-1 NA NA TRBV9 TGTGCCAGCAGCCCCTCGAGCATGAACACTGAAGCTTTCTTT CASSPSSMNTEAFF
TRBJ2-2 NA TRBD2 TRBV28 TGTGCCAGCAGTTTACGCTTAGCGGGGGCGATCGCCGGGGAGCTGTTTTTT CASSLRLAGAIAGELFF
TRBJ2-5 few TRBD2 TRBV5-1 TGCGCCAGCAGCTTGTCTCTGGCTAGCGGGGGAGAAGAGACCCAGTACTTC CASSLSLASGGEETQYF
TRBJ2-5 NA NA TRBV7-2 TGTGCCAGCAGCCACCGACAGTTTGTCAAGACCCAGTACTTC CASSHRQFVKTQYF
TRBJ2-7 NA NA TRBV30 TGTGCCTGGAGTCCCTCCCACACCCTGTGGAGGGATGGGTCCTACGAGCAGTACTTC CAWSPSHTLWRDGSYEQYF
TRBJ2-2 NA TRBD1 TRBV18 TGTGCCAGCTCACCACCTAGCCAGGGGGTCACCGGGGAGCTGTTTTTT CASSPPSQGVTGELFF
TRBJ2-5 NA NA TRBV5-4 TGTGCCAGCAGCCCCGGGACGGTAGGAGAGACCCAGTACTTC CASSPGTVGETQYF
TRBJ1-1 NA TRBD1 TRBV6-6 TGTGCCAGTACCCGCCAGGGGGCAACAGGGAACACTGAAGCTTTCTTT CASTRQGATGNTEAFF
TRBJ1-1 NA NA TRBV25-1 TGTGCCAGCAGTGAATATACAGGGTCCGCCACTGAAGCTTTCTTT CASSEYTGSATEAFF
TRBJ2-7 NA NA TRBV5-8 TGTGCCAGCAGCTTCGGACGGAACCAGGGCTACGAGCAGTACTTC CASSFGRNQGYEQYF
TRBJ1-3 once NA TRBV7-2 TGTGCCAGCAGAGCCGGGACGGCTAGTGGAAACACCATATATTTT CASRAGTASGNTIYF
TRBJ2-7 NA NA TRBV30 TGTGCCTGGAGTTTTGCTTCCTACGAGCAGTACTTC CAWSFASYEQYF
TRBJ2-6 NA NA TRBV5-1 TGCGCCAGCAGCGGAAGGTGGGCATACTCTGGGGCCAACGTCCTGACTTTC CASSGRWAYSGANVLTF
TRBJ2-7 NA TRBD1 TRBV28 TGTGCCAGCAGATCCGGGACAGGTATATACTACGAGCAGTACTTC CASRSGTGIYYEQYF
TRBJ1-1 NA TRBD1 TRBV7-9 TGTGCCAGCAGCTTATGGGACAGGACGAACACTGAAGCTTTCTTT CASSLWDRTNTEAFF
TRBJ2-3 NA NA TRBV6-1 TGTGCCAGCATTAGCGGTTCTCGCACAGATACGCAGTATTTT CASISGSRTDTQYF
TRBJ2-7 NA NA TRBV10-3 TGTGCCATCAGGAAGACAGGAGCGACCTACGAGCAGTACTTC CAIRKTGATYEQYF
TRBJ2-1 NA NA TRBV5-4 TGTGCCAGCAGTGGCAGCCGCCCGGCGGGGTCGGATGAGCAGTTCTTC CASSGSRPAGSDEQFF
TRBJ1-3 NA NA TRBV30 TGTGCCTGGAGGATCCCCTCTGGAAACACCATATATTTT CAWRIPSGNTIYF
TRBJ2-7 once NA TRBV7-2 TGTGCCAGCAGCTTAGTGGCCCAGGGAGCCTACGAGCAGTACTTC CASSLVAQGAYEQYF
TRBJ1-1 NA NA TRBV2 TGTGCCAGCAGTCCTGGGCTGGGGACTGAAGCTTTCTTT CASSPGLGTEAFF
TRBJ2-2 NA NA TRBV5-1 TGCGCCACGAGGACATTTTCGAACACCGGGGAGCTGTTTTTT CATRTFSNTGELFF
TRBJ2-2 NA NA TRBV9 TGTGCCAGCAGCGTAGAGAGTTGGACTCTCGGCGGGGAGCTGTTTTTT CASSVESWTLGGELFF
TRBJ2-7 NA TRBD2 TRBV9 TGTGCCAGCAGCGTAGAAGAAGCGGGACCGATCTACGAGCAGTACTTC CASSVEEAGPIYEQYF
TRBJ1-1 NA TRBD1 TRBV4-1 TGCGCCAGCAGCCCGGGACAGGGGAGGACTGAAGCTTTCTTT CASSPGQGRTEAFF
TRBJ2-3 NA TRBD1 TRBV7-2 TGTGCCAGCAGCTACGGGACAGGGGGAGGCACAGATACGCAGTATTTT CASSYGTGGGTDTQYF
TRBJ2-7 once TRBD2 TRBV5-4 TGTGCCAGCAGCGCAGCGGGGGGTCACGAGCAGTACTTC CASSAAGGHEQYF
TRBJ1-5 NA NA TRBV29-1 TGCAGCGTTGTGACAGATAGCAATCAGCCCCAGCATTTT CSVVTDSNQPQHF
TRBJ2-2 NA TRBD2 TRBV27 TGTGCCAGCAGCCACAGACTAGCGGGACTTCCTTCGAACACCGGGGAGCTGTTTTTT CASSHRLAGLPSNTGELFF